This paragraph covers one T cell receptor (beta chain) sequence. V trimming: 1 base; J trimming: 3 bases; junction bases outside the gene matches: 16. The CDR3 consists of 19 residues. This entry belongs to a study of cytomegalovirus exposure and HLA in healthy donors. PCR amplification relied on 60 Vbeta primers (plus 13 Jbeta primers). Repertoires were generated with immunoSEQ multiplex PCR, while TCRdb's copy carries only in-frame clones and drops some. Altogether roughly 69,000 clones are present, more than 60% being singletons, with the ten largest covering 13% to 15%. This clonotype originated in a male donor in good health and CMV-seropositive. The sequencing sample was made of PBMCs. The V and J genes are TRBV23-1 and TRBJ2-7; 9 bases map to TRBD1. TRBV23-1 is reported as an ORF; its role is uncertain. This CDR3 reads CASSQWRVSRQGGLYEQYF. As DNA, the CDR3 is TGCGCCAGCAGTCAATGGCGAGTTTCAAGACAGGGGGGTCTCTACGAGCAGTACTTC.